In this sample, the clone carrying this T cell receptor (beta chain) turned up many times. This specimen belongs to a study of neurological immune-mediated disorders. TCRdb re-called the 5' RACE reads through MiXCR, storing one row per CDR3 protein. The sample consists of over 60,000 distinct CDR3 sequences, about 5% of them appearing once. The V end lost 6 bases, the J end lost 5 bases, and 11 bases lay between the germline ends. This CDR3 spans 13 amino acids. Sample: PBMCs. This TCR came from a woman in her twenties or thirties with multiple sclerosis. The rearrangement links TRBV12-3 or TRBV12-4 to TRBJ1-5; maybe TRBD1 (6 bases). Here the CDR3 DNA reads TGTGCCAGCAGCCCGGACAGCCATCAGCCCCAGCATTTT. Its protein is CASSPDSHQPQHF.